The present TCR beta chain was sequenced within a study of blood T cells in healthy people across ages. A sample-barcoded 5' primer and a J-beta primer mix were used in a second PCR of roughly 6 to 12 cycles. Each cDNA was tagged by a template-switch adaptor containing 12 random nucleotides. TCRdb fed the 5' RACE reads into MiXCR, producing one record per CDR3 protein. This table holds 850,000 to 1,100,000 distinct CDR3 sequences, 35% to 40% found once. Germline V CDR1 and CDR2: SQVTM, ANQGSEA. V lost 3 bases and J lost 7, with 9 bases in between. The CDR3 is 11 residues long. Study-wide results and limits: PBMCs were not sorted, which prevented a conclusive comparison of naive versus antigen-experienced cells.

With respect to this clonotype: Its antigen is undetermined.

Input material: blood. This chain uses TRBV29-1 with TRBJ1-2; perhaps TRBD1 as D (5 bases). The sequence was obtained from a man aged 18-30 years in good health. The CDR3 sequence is CSVESGLGYTF. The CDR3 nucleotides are TGCAGCGTTGAGTCGGGGCTTGGCTACACCTTC.